Each of the 14 T cell receptor beta chains below was sequenced from the same sample in a study of T cells in Graves' hyperthyroidism and ophthalmopathy. Amplification of TCR beta CDR3 regions was performed using RNA transcripts as template. When the TCR CDR3 underwent first-round RT-PCR, the HTBI primer set was used. TCRdb re-derived calls from the multiplex PCR reads in MiXCR, one entry per CDR3 protein. The sample includes a few hundred thousand distinct CDR3 sequences, approximately 15% of them seen just once. Sequenced input: blood. These receptors came from a woman under 30 with Graves' hyperthyroidism.

In its sample, this clonotype was seen many times. The rearrangement links TRBV18 to TRBJ1-1, with a tentative D call TRBD1 (5 bases). Germline V gene data show CDR1 as KGHSH and CDR2 as LQKENI. CDR3 size: 14 residues. Trimming took off 2 bases at V and 4 bases at J, with 11 bases between the two ends. CDR3 in amino acids: CASSPGTQGTEAFF. The CDR3 DNA is TGTGCCAGCTCACCAGGGACTCAGGGCACTGAAGCTTTCTTT.

Concerning this clonotype: Possible read error: a much larger clone is one base away. The chain couples TRBV11-3 to TRBJ2-1; D gene uncertain. Germline CDR1 is SGHNT and CDR2 is YENEEA. This CDR3 spans 13 amino acids. V was pared by 5 bases and J by 5 bases, with 10 bases between. CDR3 DNA sequence: TGTGCCAGCAGCCCCACCATTCACAATGAGCAGTTCTTC. It yields the protein CASSPTIHNEQFF.

This clonotype appeared a few times. V and J are TRBV5-6 and TRBJ1-1; D unclear. Per the germline V gene, CDR1 is SGHDT and CDR2 is YYEEEE. The CDR3 consists of 13 residues. V was clipped by 5 bases and J by 11 bases, with 19 bases between them. CDR3 residues: CASSSGLTETAFF. CDR3 DNA: TGTGCCAGCAGTTCCGGACTCACCGAAACGGCTTTCTTT. Full variable domain (outside the CDR3, taken from reference TRBV5-6 and TRBJ1-1): DAGVTQSPTHLIKTRGQQVTLRCSPKSGHDTVSWYQQALGQGPQFIFQYYEEEERQRGNFPDRFSGHQFPNYSSELNVNALLLGDSALYLCASSSGLTETAFFGQGTRLTVV.

This clonotype turned up a few times. The chain recombines TRBV6-1 with TRBJ1-5; no definite D call. Trimming removed 3 bases from V and 4 bases from J, with 13 bases in between. Germline CDR1 is MNHNS and CDR2 is SASEGT. This CDR3 contains 15 residues. CDR3: CASSEWEMRNQPQHF. CDR3 nucleotides: TGTGCCAGCAGTGAGTGGGAAATGAGGAATCAGCCCCAGCATTTT.

This clonotype was counted many times. The chain combines TRBV27 with TRBJ2-7, with TRBD2 identical over 10 bases. The J segment lost 2 bases and the V segment lost 2 bases, leaving 6 bases of the junction unmatched. CDR3 length: 16 residues. CDR1 and CDR2 (germline): MNHEY, SMNVEV (reference sequence). The CDR3, as DNA: TGTGCCAGCAGTTTAGTTGGGCTAGCGGGAGCCTACGAGCAGTACTTC. Translated: CASSLVGLAGAYEQYF.

Only a few counts were recorded for this clonotype. This chain connects TRBV4-2 to TRBJ1-1; possible D gene TRBD1, 6 bases. This CDR3 is built from 16 residues. Trimming took off 0 bases at V and 0 bases at J, with 11 bases between the two ends. CDR1 is LGHNA and CDR2 is YNFKEQ in the germline V gene. The CDR3 protein is CASSQEWTVMNTEAFF. CDR3 DNA sequence: TGTGCCAGCAGCCAAGAATGGACAGTCATGAACACTGAAGCTTTCTTT.

This rearrangement joins TRBV12-3 or TRBV12-4 to TRBJ2-2, with D perhaps assigned TRBD1 or TRBD2 (6 bases each). The CDR3 runs to 14 residues. V was cut by 6 bases and J by 6 bases, with 14 bases left in between. This CDR3 is CASRTTGGSGELFF. The CDR3, as DNA: TGTGCCAGCAGAACGACAGGAGGGTCCGGGGAGCTGTTTTTT.

V is TRBV5-1 and J is TRBJ2-2; D is uncertain. The V gene lost 6 bases and the J gene lost 0 bases, with 18 bases spanning the gap. The V gene's germline CDR1 is SGHRS and CDR2 YFSETQ. CDR3 length: 17 amino acids. CDR3 in amino acids: CASTLGIFASNTGELFF. The CDR3 DNA reads as TGCGCCAGCACTTTAGGAATTTTCGCGTCGAACACCGGGGAGCTGTTTTTT.

This clonotype was seen a few times. J is TRBJ2-7 and V is TRBV11-2; possible D gene TRBD1, 6 bases. The CDR3 is 18 residues long. V was pared by 0 bases and J by 1 base, with 19 bases between. Germline V gene data show CDR1 as SGHAT and CDR2 as FQNNGV. The chain's CDR3 is CASSLDVSGTSISYEQYF. In DNA form, the CDR3 reads TGTGCCAGCAGCTTAGATGTGTCCGGGACATCGATATCCTACGAGCAGTACTTC.

In this sample, this clonotype turned up many times. The rearrangement uses TRBV19 and TRBJ1-2; D is unresolved. Germline V CDR1 and CDR2: LNHDA, SQIVND (reference sequence). Deletions cut 3 bases from V and 4 bases from J, with 6 bases between. This CDR3 is built from 12 residues. The CDR3 DNA is TGTGCCAGTAGTATGCAGACCTATGGCTACACCTTC. It codes for CASSMQTYGYTF.

This sequence joins TRBV10-1 and TRBJ2-6; 9 bases line up with TRBD1. V was clipped by 2 bases and J by 1 base; unmatched bases: 3. This CDR3 has 17 residues. CDR1 is WNHNN, CDR2 SYGVQD, per germline (reference sequence). This chain's CDR3 is CASSEGQGNSGANVLTF. The CDR3 DNA follows: TGCGCCAGCAGTGAGGGACAGGGGAATTCTGGGGCCAACGTCCTGACTTTC.

This clonotype was seen a few times. The CDR3 DNA sequence: TGTGCCAGCAGCTTGTACCAGGGGTACACTGAAGCTTTCTTT. This translates into CASSLYQGYTEAFF. V usage is TRBV5-8 and J usage is TRBJ1-1, with D tentatively TRBD1 (6 bases). CDR3 length: 14 amino acids. Germline CDR1 and CDR2: SGHTS and YDEGEE. V gave up 1 base and J gave up 3 bases, with 10 bases separating them. The variable domain in full, with the rest retrieved from reference TRBV5-8 and TRBJ1-1, is EAGVTQSPTHLIKTRGQQATLRCSPISGHTSVYWYQQALGLGLQFLLWYDEGEERNRGNFPPRFSGRQFPNYSSELNVNALELEDSALYLCASSLYQGYTEAFFGQGTRLTVV.

There are many counts of this clonotype. CDR3 sequence reads: CASSENRVGPDTQYF. CDR3 nucleotides: TGTGCCAGCAGTGAGAACAGGGTTGGCCCAGATACGCAGTATTTT. The rearrangement joins TRBV2 to TRBJ2-3; perhaps TRBD1 as D (6 bases). The V and J ends lost 3 bases and 4 bases respectively, with 14 bases between them. The CDR3 is 15 residues long. Germline lookup yields CDR1 SNHLY and CDR2 FYNNEI. The variable domain in full, with the rest retrieved from reference TRBV2 and TRBJ2-3, is EPEVTQTPSHQVTQMGQEVILRCVPISNHLYFYWYRQILGQKVEFLVSFYNNEISEKSEIFDDQFSVERPDGSNFTLKIRSTKLEDSAMYFCASSENRVGPDTQYFGPGTRLTVL.

This clonotype was counted only a few times. The chain employs TRBV7-3 and TRBJ2-2, with 8 bases matching TRBD2. CDR3 length: 18 residues. Germline CDR1 is SGHTA and CDR2 is FQGTGA. With V trimmed by 5 bases and J by 5 bases, 16 bases remained unmatched. DNA of the CDR3: TGTGCCAGCAGCGTCCACCGGGGGGGGATCATAGGGACCGGGGAGCTGTTTTTT. Its translation is CASSVHRGGIIGTGELFF. Combining the CDR3 with reference TRBV7-3 and TRBJ2-2 gives the whole variable domain GAGVSQTPSNKVTEKGKYVELRCDPISGHTALYWYRQSLGQGPEFLIYFQGTGAADDSGLPNDRFFAVRPEGSVSTLKIQRTERGDSAVYLCASSVHRGGIIGTGELFFGEGSRLTVL.